These T cell receptor beta chains were read from a single sample in a study of blood T cell repertoires in COVID-19. TCRdb's copy holds only in-frame clones and misses some; the assay was immunoSEQ multiplex PCR. The table records 100,000 or so clones, about 93% of them present only once. The sample taken for sequencing was peripheral blood. These receptors all come from a woman between 50 and 59 years old in a cohort sampled during active COVID-19. Each CDR3 is given with its conserved first and last residue. Fields, in order: D gene, J gene, V gene, clone size, CDR3 DNA, CDR3 protein. D genes are given only for firm matches. Size is omitted from some rows. Given values are once, few, many or a class for expanded clones.

d_gene: TRBD2
j_gene: TRBJ2-5
v_gene: TRBV15
abundance: .
CDR3nt: TGTGCCACCAGCAGAGATGGCCGGGAGGGGGAAGAGACCCAGTACTTC
CDR3aa: CATSRDGREGEETQYF

d_gene: .
j_gene: TRBJ1-3
v_gene: TRBV5-1
abundance: .
CDR3nt: TGCGCCAGCAGCTTGGCTTCGGACATGAGCTCTGGAAACACCATATATTTT
CDR3aa: CASSLASDMSSGNTIYF

d_gene: TRBD1
j_gene: TRBJ2-7
v_gene: TRBV24-1
abundance: .
CDR3nt: TGTGCCACCAGTGATTTGAGGACAGGGGCCGAGCAGTACTTC
CDR3aa: CATSDLRTGAEQYF

d_gene: .
j_gene: TRBJ1-2
v_gene: TRBV6-5
abundance: .
CDR3nt: TGTGCCAGTAGGGCAGGGGTGACTGGCTATGGCTACACCTTC
CDR3aa: CASRAGVTGYGYTF

d_gene: TRBD1
j_gene: TRBJ2-1
v_gene: TRBV10-1
abundance: .
CDR3nt: TGCGCCAGCAGTGAGGGTCGGACAGGGGAGCAGTTCTTC
CDR3aa: CASSEGRTGEQFF

d_gene: TRBD2
j_gene: TRBJ2-7
v_gene: TRBV7-9
abundance: .
CDR3nt: TGTGCCAGCAGCTTAGAGGGACTAGCGAAAAGCGAGCAGTACTTC
CDR3aa: CASSLEGLAKSEQYF

d_gene: .
j_gene: TRBJ2-1
v_gene: TRBV7-9
abundance: .
CDR3nt: TGTGCCAGCAGCTTGATACAGGGCTACAATGAGCAGTTCTTC
CDR3aa: CASSLIQGYNEQFF

d_gene: TRBD1
j_gene: TRBJ2-1
v_gene: TRBV10-3
abundance: .
CDR3nt: TGTGCCATCAGGGACAGGGAGAGAGGTGAGCAGTTCTTC
CDR3aa: CAIRDRERGEQFF

d_gene: .
j_gene: TRBJ2-1
v_gene: TRBV19
abundance: .
CDR3nt: TGTGCCAGTAGTATACCCGGGACTCCGTCAGGGGAGCAGTTCTTC
CDR3aa: CASSIPGTPSGEQFF

d_gene: TRBD1
j_gene: TRBJ1-2
v_gene: TRBV13
abundance: .
CDR3nt: TGTGCCAGCAGCTCGGGACAGGGGGCAGGAGGCTACACCTTC
CDR3aa: CASSSGQGAGGYTF

d_gene: TRBD1
j_gene: TRBJ2-7
v_gene: TRBV19
abundance: .
CDR3nt: TGTGCCAGTGAGGACAGGGTAGGCCGCGAGCAGTACTTC
CDR3aa: CASEDRVGREQYF

d_gene: TRBD2
j_gene: TRBJ2-1
v_gene: TRBV28
abundance: .
CDR3nt: TGTGCCAGCAGGTCCGGACTAGCGGGAGTTAGTAAGTTCTTC
CDR3aa: CASRSGLAGVSKFF

d_gene: .
j_gene: TRBJ2-5
v_gene: TRBV9
abundance: .
CDR3nt: TGTGCCAGCAGCGTAGGGCAGGGTAGTCGAGAGACCCAGTACTTC
CDR3aa: CASSVGQGSRETQYF

d_gene: .
j_gene: TRBJ1-5
v_gene: TRBV6-2/TRBV6-3
abundance: .
CDR3nt: TGTGCCAGCAGTTCCCTCGACAGACCTAATCAGCCCCAGCATTTT
CDR3aa: CASSSLDRPNQPQHF

d_gene: .
j_gene: TRBJ2-1
v_gene: TRBV7-3
abundance: .
CDR3nt: TGTGCCAGCAGCCCAGGCGCAGGGAATGAGCAGTTCTTC
CDR3aa: CASSPGAGNEQFF

d_gene: TRBD2
j_gene: TRBJ2-1
v_gene: TRBV7-6
abundance: .
CDR3nt: TGTGCCAGCAGCATACCGTGGGTAGCGGGAAACAATGAGCAGTTCTTC
CDR3aa: CASSIPWVAGNNEQFF

d_gene: .
j_gene: TRBJ1-2
v_gene: TRBV7-6
abundance: .
CDR3nt: TGTGCCAGCAGCCCCAACCCGGTTCCAGGGTATGGCTACACCTTC
CDR3aa: CASSPNPVPGYGYTF

d_gene: .
j_gene: TRBJ1-4
v_gene: TRBV15
abundance: .
CDR3nt: TGTGCCACCAGCAGAGATCAGCGTAGTCCGAGGGCCACCGGGGAAAAACTGTTTTTT
CDR3aa: CATSRDQRSPRATGEKLFF

d_gene: .
j_gene: TRBJ2-5
v_gene: TRBV2
abundance: .
CDR3nt: TGTGCCAGCAGTGGCCGGGACTGGCAAGAGACCCAGTACTTC
CDR3aa: CASSGRDWQETQYF

d_gene: .
j_gene: TRBJ2-2
v_gene: TRBV30
abundance: .
CDR3nt: TGTGCCTGGAATCAGGGGCACGACACCGGGGAGCTGTTTTTT
CDR3aa: CAWNQGHDTGELFF

d_gene: TRBD1
j_gene: TRBJ1-2
v_gene: TRBV11-3
abundance: .
CDR3nt: TGTGCCAGCAGCACCGGGACAGGCTATGGCTACACCTTC
CDR3aa: CASSTGTGYGYTF

d_gene: .
j_gene: TRBJ2-7
v_gene: TRBV5-1
abundance: .
CDR3nt: TGCGCCAGCAGCTTGGCCGGGACACGGGCTACACTTTCCTACGAGCAGTACTTC
CDR3aa: CASSLAGTRATLSYEQYF

d_gene: .
j_gene: TRBJ1-5
v_gene: TRBV28
abundance: .
CDR3nt: TGTGCCAGCAGTTTATTGGGGGGGGATCAGCCCCAGCATTTT
CDR3aa: CASSLLGGDQPQHF

d_gene: TRBD1
j_gene: TRBJ1-1
v_gene: TRBV10-3
abundance: .
CDR3nt: TGTGCCACCAGTCGACAGGGACCCTCGGGGCGAGCTTTCTTT
CDR3aa: CATSRQGPSGRAFF

d_gene: TRBD1
j_gene: TRBJ2-2
v_gene: TRBV25-1
abundance: .
CDR3nt: TGTGCCAGCAGTGAATGGGGGACAGGGTACACCGGGGAGCTGTTTTTT
CDR3aa: CASSEWGTGYTGELFF

d_gene: .
j_gene: TRBJ1-1
v_gene: TRBV7-9
abundance: .
CDR3nt: TGTGCCAGCAGCTTAGGACAGATGAACACTGAAGCTTTCTTT
CDR3aa: CASSLGQMNTEAFF

d_gene: TRBD2
j_gene: TRBJ2-7
v_gene: TRBV7-2
abundance: once
CDR3nt: TGTGCCAGCAGCCAAGCCGGGACTAGGGGCTACGAGCAGTACTTC
CDR3aa: CASSQAGTRGYEQYF

d_gene: .
j_gene: TRBJ2-6
v_gene: TRBV3-1/TRBV3-2
abundance: .
CDR3nt: TGTGCCAGCAGCCAAGAAAGAGGGAGCTCTGGGGCCAACGTCCTGACTTTC
CDR3aa: CASSQERGSSGANVLTF

d_gene: .
j_gene: TRBJ1-2
v_gene: TRBV29-1
abundance: .
CDR3nt: TGCAGCGTTGTGTCGGGGAACGCTAACTATGGCTACACCTTC
CDR3aa: CSVVSGNANYGYTF

d_gene: .
j_gene: TRBJ2-1
v_gene: TRBV9
abundance: .
CDR3nt: TGTGCCAGCAGCGTAAGGCGGGGGCTCGGCGATGAGCAGTTCTTC
CDR3aa: CASSVRRGLGDEQFF

d_gene: .
j_gene: TRBJ1-2
v_gene: TRBV11-2
abundance: .
CDR3nt: TGTGCCAGCGGGAACCGGGGGGTCTATGGCTACACCTTC
CDR3aa: CASGNRGVYGYTF

d_gene: .
j_gene: TRBJ2-3
v_gene: TRBV3-1/TRBV3-2
abundance: .
CDR3nt: TGTGCCAGCAGCCAAGGGGTCGTTAGCGGTAGGACAGATACGCAGTATTTT
CDR3aa: CASSQGVVSGRTDTQYF

d_gene: .
j_gene: TRBJ1-1
v_gene: TRBV7-9
abundance: .
CDR3nt: TGTGCCAGCTCTAAAGGTTGGGGGGGAGTTACTGAAGCTTTCTTT
CDR3aa: CASSKGWGGVTEAFF

d_gene: .
j_gene: TRBJ2-2
v_gene: TRBV4-2
abundance: .
CDR3nt: TGTGCCAGCAGCCTCGAGGTGGGGCAGACCGGGGAGCTGTTTTTT
CDR3aa: CASSLEVGQTGELFF

d_gene: .
j_gene: TRBJ1-2
v_gene: TRBV3-1/TRBV3-2
abundance: .
CDR3nt: TGTGCCAGCAGCAATTCTCAGGGCGCCTATGGCTACACCTTC
CDR3aa: CASSNSQGAYGYTF

d_gene: TRBD2
j_gene: TRBJ2-2
v_gene: TRBV4-1
abundance: .
CDR3nt: TGCGCCAGCAGCCAAGCAAGTGGGCTAGCGGGAGCCGGGGAGCTGTTTTTT
CDR3aa: CASSQASGLAGAGELFF